A single sample is the source of the 20 T cell receptor beta chains below, sequenced in a study of blood T cell repertoires in COVID-19. Sequencing used immunoSEQ multiplex PCR; TCRdb keeps in-frame clones, though not all of them. Of 240,000 or so clones listed, about 90% were seen once; the top ten hold about 3.3%. Source material: PBMCs or T cells enriched from blood (not recorded which). Receptor source: a woman in her thirties or forties with acute COVID-19.

The chain couples TRBV7-3 to TRBJ2-1, with TRBD2 identical over 8 bases. V lost 3 bases and J lost 5; bases outside the gene matches: 6. CDR1 and CDR2 from the germline V gene are SGHTA and FQGTGA. The CDR3 length is 15 residues. Here the CDR3 DNA reads TGTGCCAGCAGCTTTGCGGGAGGTCACAACAATGAGCAGTTCTTC. Residues: CASSFAGGHNNEQFF.

V and J are TRBV7-2 and TRBJ2-7, with 9 bases fitting TRBD1. CDR1 and CDR2 from the germline V gene are SGHTA and FQGNSA. After removal of 1 base from V and 1 base from J, the junction contained 8 bases not matched to a gene. The CDR3 extends over 17 amino acids. DNA of the CDR3: TGTGCCAGCAGCTTAGGGGTGGACAGGGGACCGTCCTACGAGCAGTACTTC. Translation: CASSLGVDRGPSYEQYF. The variable domain in full, completed from reference TRBV7-2 and TRBJ2-7, reads GAGVSQSPSNKVTEKGKDVELRCDPISGHTALYWYRQSLGQGLEFLIYFQGNSAPDKSGLPSDRFSAERTGGSVSTLTIQRTQQEDSAVYLCASSLGVDRGPSYEQYFGPGTRLTVT.

This rearrangement joins TRBV5-1 to TRBJ1-4, with 9 bases that match TRBD1. The CDR3 is 14 amino acids. The germline CDR1 and CDR2 sequences are SGHRS and YFSETQ. The V and J ends lost 3 bases and 6 bases, in that order; junction bases with no gene match: 3. The CDR3 sequence is CASSWGDRDEKLFF. The CDR3, as DNA: TGCGCCAGCAGCTGGGGGGACAGGGATGAAAAACTGTTTTTT.

This clone was picked up one time. The chain carries TRBV6-1 and TRBJ1-1; D might be TRBD1 (5 bases). Trimming stripped 2 bases from V and 1 base from J, with 8 bases between. Germline V gene lookup returns CDR1 MNHNS and CDR2 SASEGT. The CDR3 is made up of 14 amino acids. This chain's CDR3 is CASSESRGNTEAFF. In DNA, the CDR3 is TGTGCCAGCAGTGAATCAAGGGGGAACACTGAAGCTTTCTTT.

This chain links TRBV5-5 with TRBJ1-5; TRBD1 might be the D (5 bases). V was cut by 4 bases and J by 0 bases, with 14 bases left in between. CDR3 length: 16 residues. Germline CDR1 reads SGHKS; CDR2 reads YYEKEE (reference sequence). CDR3 sequence reads: CASSGGTPDSNQPQHF. CDR3 nucleotide sequence: TGTGCCAGCAGCGGGGGGACGCCAGATAGCAATCAGCCCCAGCATTTT.

The V call is TRBV11-2, the J call TRBJ2-7; D perhaps matches TRBD1 (5 bases). The V gene's germline CDR1 is SGHAT and CDR2 FQNNGV. V dropped 3 bases and J dropped 2 bases, with 14 bases sitting between them. CDR3 length: 15 amino acids. The DNA for the CDR3 is TGTGCCAGCAGCTTCAGGGTCCCCCCTACCTACGAGCAGTACTTC. This translates into CASSFRVPPTYEQYF.

The gene calls are TRBV27 and TRBJ2-7, with D maybe TRBD2 (6 bases). CDR3 length equals 13 residues. Trimming removed 6 bases from V and 2 bases from J, with 11 bases in between. From germline, CDR1 is MNHEY and CDR2 SMNVEV (reference sequence). This CDR3 reads CASSLAPAYEQYF. For the CDR3, the DNA is TGTGCCAGCAGCCTAGCGCCTGCCTACGAGCAGTACTTC.

This chain connects TRBV6-5 to TRBJ2-1, with 9 bases identical to TRBD1. This CDR3 has 16 amino acids. J gave up 2 bases and V 1 base, and 3 bases lay outside the gene matches. CDR1 MNHEY and CDR2 SVGAGI come from the germline V gene. The CDR3 here is CASSYFRTGAYNEQFF. DNA of the CDR3: TGTGCCAGCAGTTACTTCCGGACAGGGGCCTACAATGAGCAGTTCTTC.

The chain employs TRBV12-3 or TRBV12-4 and TRBJ2-1; perhaps TRBD1 as D (6 bases). The CDR3 is 11 amino acids. Trimming cost V 10 bases and J 9 bases, with 13 bases left between them. CDR3 in DNA: TGTGCCATCGACCTCAGGGGTGAGCAGTTCTTC. Amino acids: CAIDLRGEQFF.

The chain employs TRBV3-1 (or the pseudogene TRBV3-2) and TRBJ1-1; D unresolved. V was pared by 0 bases and J by 11 bases, with 16 bases between. The length of the CDR3 is 14 residues. CDR1 and CDR2 (germline): LGHDT, YNNKEL (reference sequence). CDR3 protein: CASSQDVRVVDAFF. In DNA, the CDR3 is TGTGCCAGCAGCCAAGATGTGAGGGTAGTGGACGCTTTCTTT.

This clone was seen once. The rearrangement uses TRBV21-1 and TRBJ2-2; the table's D call TRBD2 went unverified against the DNA. TRBV21-1 is labeled a pseudogene. The CDR3 has 20 residues. The CDR3 DNA is TGTGCCAGCAGCAAGGGGTGGCGGCGACTAGCGGGAGCGAACACCGGGGAGCTGTTTTTT. As protein: CASSKGWRRLAGANTGELFF.

V is TRBV10-1 and J is TRBJ2-3, with 10 bases fitting TRBD2. Germline values: CDR1 WNHNN, CDR2 SYGVQD (reference sequence). The length of the CDR3 is 14 residues. V was pared by 3 bases and J by 4 bases, with 1 base of the junction left unmatched. For the CDR3, the DNA is TGCGCCAGCAGTGAAGCGGGAGGGCCAGATACGCAGTATTTT. This encodes CASSEAGGPDTQYF.

The gene calls are TRBV29-1 and TRBJ1-5; D is possibly TRBD1 (5 bases). V was cut by 8 bases and J by 2 bases, with 16 bases left in between. The germline V gene encodes CDR1 SQVTM and CDR2 ANQGSEA. The CDR3 runs to 14 residues. The CDR3 here is CSIAGGEGNQPQHF. CDR3 DNA sequence: TGCAGCATCGCTGGGGGGGAGGGCAATCAGCCCCAGCATTTT.

The chain uses TRBV15 and TRBJ1-4; D remains ambiguous. CDR3 length equals 18 residues. V gave up 0 bases and J gave up 0 bases, with 14 bases separating them. Germline CDR1 reads LNHNV; CDR2 reads YYDKDF (reference sequence). The chain's CDR3 is CATSRDLQTTTTNEKLFF. The CDR3 coding sequence is TGTGCCACCAGCAGAGATCTTCAGACAACAACAACTAATGAAAAACTGTTTTTT.

This clone was seen a few times. In the same sample, other DNA sequences code for this CDR3. The genes are TRBV7-8 and TRBJ2-3; unclear D gene. Germline V CDR1 and CDR2: SGHVS, FQNEAQ. The V and J ends lost 1 base and 0 bases respectively, with 11 bases between them. CDR3 size: 16 residues. CDR3 DNA sequence: TGTGCCAGCAGCTTAGTCACGGGTAGAAGCACAGATACGCAGTATTTT. Protein product: CASSLVTGRSTDTQYF.

V gene TRBV4-1 combines with J gene TRBJ1-2; 8 bases are a match to TRBD1. CDR1 and CDR2 (germline): MGHRA, YSYEKL. The CDR3 runs to 14 residues. The trim removed 1 base at V and 4 bases at J, leaving 2 bases unmatched. CDR3 DNA: TGCGCCAGCAGCCAAGGGACAGGGCCCTATGGCTACACCTTC. It codes for CASSQGTGPYGYTF.

This chain connects TRBV10-3 to TRBJ1-4, with 8 bases fitting TRBD1. Germline V gene data show CDR1 as ENHRY and CDR2 as SYGVKD. The trim removed 2 bases at V and 0 bases at J, leaving 11 bases unmatched. This CDR3 is built from 19 residues. CDR3 in amino acids: CAISETQGAGDTTNEKLFF. CDR3 DNA: TGTGCCATCAGTGAGACTCAGGGGGCGGGGGATACAACTAATGAAAAACTGTTTTTT.

The chain combines TRBV6-5 with TRBJ2-7, with TRBD1 matching 9 bases. The CDR3 totals 14 residues. Germline assignment: CDR1 MNHEY and CDR2 SVGAGI. Trimming took 10 bases from V and 4 from J; bases not matched to a gene: 11. The CDR3 coding sequence is TGTGCCACCACCCCGGGACAGGGAAGATACGAGCAGTACTTC. Protein sequence: CATTPGQGRYEQYF.

The chain recombines TRBV7-3 with TRBJ2-2; TRBD2 agrees at 9 bases. Germline CDR1 is SGHTA and CDR2 is FQGTGA. V was clipped by 1 base and J by 3 bases; unmatched bases: 3. The CDR3 length is 16 residues. This CDR3 is CASSLIAGVDTGELFF. CDR3 sequence (DNA): TGTGCCAGCAGCTTAATAGCGGGAGTTGACACCGGGGAGCTGTTTTTT.

This rearrangement joins TRBV11-2 to TRBJ2-2, with 13 bases that match TRBD2. V shed 4 bases, J shed 7 bases, and the junction held 6 bases outside the gene matches. The CDR3 sequence is 16 residues long. Germline V gives CDR1 SGHAT, CDR2 FQNNGV. The CDR3 loop reads CASSYGLAGVGGELFF. The CDR3 DNA follows: TGTGCCAGCAGCTACGGACTAGCGGGAGTGGGCGGGGAGCTGTTTTTT.